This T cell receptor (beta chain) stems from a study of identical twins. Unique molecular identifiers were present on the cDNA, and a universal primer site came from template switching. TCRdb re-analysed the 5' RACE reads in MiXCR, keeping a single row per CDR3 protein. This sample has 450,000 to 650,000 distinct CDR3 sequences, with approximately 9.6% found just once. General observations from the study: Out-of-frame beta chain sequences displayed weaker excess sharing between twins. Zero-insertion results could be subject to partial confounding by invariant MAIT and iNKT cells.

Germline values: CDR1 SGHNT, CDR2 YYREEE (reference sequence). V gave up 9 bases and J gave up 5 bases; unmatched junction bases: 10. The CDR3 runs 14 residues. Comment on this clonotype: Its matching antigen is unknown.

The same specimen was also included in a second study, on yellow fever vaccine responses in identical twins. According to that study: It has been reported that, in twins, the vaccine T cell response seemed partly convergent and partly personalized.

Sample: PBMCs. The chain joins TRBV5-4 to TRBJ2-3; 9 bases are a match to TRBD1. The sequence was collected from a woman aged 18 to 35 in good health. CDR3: CAISDRGHRDTQYF. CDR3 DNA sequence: TGTGCCATTTCGGACAGGGGTCACAGAGATACGCAGTATTTT.